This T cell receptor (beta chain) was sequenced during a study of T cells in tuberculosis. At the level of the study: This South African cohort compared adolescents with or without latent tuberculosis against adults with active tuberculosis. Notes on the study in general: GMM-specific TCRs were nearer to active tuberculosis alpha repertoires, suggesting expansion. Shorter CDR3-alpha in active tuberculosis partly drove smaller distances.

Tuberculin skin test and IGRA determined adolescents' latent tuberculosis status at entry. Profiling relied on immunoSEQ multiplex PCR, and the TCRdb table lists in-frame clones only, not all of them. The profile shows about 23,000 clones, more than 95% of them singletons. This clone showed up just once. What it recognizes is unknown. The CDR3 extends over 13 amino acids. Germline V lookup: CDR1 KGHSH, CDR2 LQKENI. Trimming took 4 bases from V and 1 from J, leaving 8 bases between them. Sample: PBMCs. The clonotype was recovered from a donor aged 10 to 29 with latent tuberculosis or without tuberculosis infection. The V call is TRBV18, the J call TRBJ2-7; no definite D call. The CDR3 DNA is TGTGCCAGCTCACTTCTCGTTTCCTACGAGCAGTACTTC. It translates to CASSLLVSYEQYF.